In its sample, the clone carrying this TCR beta chain was seen many times. Its antigen is still unknown. The germline CDR1 and CDR2 sequences are MGHRA and YSYEKL. With 0 bases clipped from V and 5 bases from J, the junction kept 8 bases outside the gene matches. This CDR3 has 17 amino acids. The sample belongs to a study of T-cell reconstitution after alpha-beta-depleted transplantation in children. Study-wide results and limits: Among T cells one year after transplant, newly produced cells accounted for most counts and diversity. Expanded clones from the graft, numbering several hundred, reportedly supplied alpha-beta T cells about two months after transplant. Surviving recipient T cells and thymic progenitors underlay high day-60 TCRbeta diversity in some patients.

Unique molecular identifiers were used to barcode this TCRbeta library. TCRdb independently ran MiXCR on the PCR reads; one entry per CDR3 protein. The sample has about 230,000 distinct CDR3 sequences, about 11% seen once. The chain recombines TRBV4-1 with TRBJ2-3; 10 nucleotides align to TRBD2. The material sequenced was PBMCs, taken before TCRalphabeta/CD19-depleted stem cell transplant. The TCR was taken from a child under two years old with acute myeloid leukemia, due to receive a stem cell transplant. CDR3 amino acids: CASSQEESGRAKDTQYF. The CDR3 DNA sequence: TGCGCCAGCAGCCAAGAGGAGAGCGGGAGGGCCAAAGATACGCAGTATTTT.